The 26 T cell receptor beta chains below all came from one sample that was sequenced in a study of T cells in Graves' hyperthyroidism and ophthalmopathy. Amplified regions were TCR beta CDR3 sequences from RNA transcripts. TCR CDR3 regions were first amplified by RT-PCR with HTBI primers. Using its own MiXCR run on the multiplex PCR reads, TCRdb lists one record per CDR3 protein. The table has about 340,000 distinct CDR3 sequences, about 20% seen once. The source material was blood. Receptor source: a woman aged 50 to 60 with Graves' hyperthyroidism.

This clonotype was observed at least ten times. J is TRBJ2-7 and V is TRBV6-2 or TRBV6-3; 10 nucleotides line up with TRBD2. V was clipped by 2 bases and J by 3 bases; unmatched bases: 4. This CDR3 has 15 residues. The germline gives CDR1 MNHEY, CDR2 SVGEGT. The CDR3 DNA follows: TGTGCCAGCAGTTACCCCGGGACTAGCGACTACGAGCAGTACTTC. Translated: CASSYPGTSDYEQYF.

The chain combines TRBV5-1 with TRBJ2-7; D is possibly TRBD1 or TRBD2 (5 bases each). The length of the CDR3 is 13 residues. V was pared by 4 bases and J by 3 bases, with 11 bases between. Looked up from germline, CDR1 is SGHRS and CDR2 is YFSETQ. The CDR3 sequence is CASSVGTDYEQYF. CDR3 nucleotides: TGCGCCAGCAGCGTCGGGACGGACTACGAGCAGTACTTC.

This clonotype was detected ten times or more. This sequence joins TRBV7-2 and TRBJ2-3; tentative D call: TRBD1 (6 bases). V was cut by 2 bases and J by 4 bases, with 13 bases left in between. This CDR3 contains 15 residues. Germline-derived CDR1 and CDR2 are SGHTA and FQGNSA. This CDR3 is CASSLTRGEADTQYF. CDR3 in DNA: TGTGCCAGCAGCTTAACCAGGGGCGAAGCAGATACGCAGTATTTT.

This clonotype appeared a few times. The genes are TRBV20-1 and TRBJ1-5; 7 bases are a match to TRBD1. Germline trimming cut 0 bases from V and 4 bases from J; bases unmatched to any gene: 9. The length of the CDR3 is 16 residues. CDR1 DFQATT and CDR2 SNEGSKA come from the germline V gene (reference sequence). CDR3 amino acids: CSARDRTGGRNQPQHF. For the CDR3, the DNA is TGCAGTGCTAGAGACCGGACAGGCGGTCGGAATCAGCCCCAGCATTTT.

The chain combines TRBV15 with TRBJ1-1; the match to TRBD1 covers 8 bases. The CDR3 is made up of 15 amino acids. V was clipped by 0 bases and J by 1 base; unmatched bases: 1. CDR1 and CDR2 from the germline V gene are LNHNV and YYDKDF (reference sequence). For the CDR3, the DNA is TGTGCCACCAGCAGAGAAGGGACAGGGAACACTGAAGCTTTCTTT. As protein: CATSREGTGNTEAFF.

V gene TRBV7-9 combines with J gene TRBJ2-5, with a possible D match to TRBD1 (5 bases). The ends were cut back, 4 bases at V and 4 bases at J, with 16 bases in the middle. The germline V gene encodes CDR1 SEHNR and CDR2 FQNEAQ (reference sequence). The CDR3 is made up of 15 amino acids. The CDR3 region is CASSSEVVTGETQYF. The CDR3 DNA follows: TGTGCCAGCAGCTCCGAAGTAGTCACAGGAGAGACCCAGTACTTC.

This sequence joins TRBV3-1 and TRBJ2-2; D unresolved. Germline V lookup: CDR1 LGHDT, CDR2 YNNKEL (reference sequence). The CDR3 is made up of 13 amino acids. Trimming removed 7 bases at V and 4 bases at J, with 10 bases between. CDR3 DNA sequence: TGTGCCAGCACCCTCAGTACCACCGGGGAGCTGTTTTTT. This encodes CASTLSTTGELFF.

Remarks on this clonotype: An end of the junction differs from the germline gene, which may be a read error. This chain uses TRBV13 with TRBJ2-7; 7 bases are a match to TRBD1. Germline lookup yields CDR1 PRHDT and CDR2 FYEKMQ (reference sequence). The CDR3 totals 14 residues. The CDR3 protein is CASSLGGQNYEQYF. CDR3 sequence (DNA): TGTGCCAGCAGCCTAGGGGGACAGAACTACGAGCAGTACTTC.

The chain has TRBV3-1 and TRBJ2-2, with D unclear. V was cut by 1 base and J by 5 bases, with 5 bases left in between. This CDR3 contains 13 residues. Germline CDR1 and CDR2: LGHDT and YNNKEL (reference sequence). The CDR3 nucleotides are TGTGCCAGCAGCCAAGGGTGGACCGGGGAGCTGTTTTTT. Translation: CASSQGWTGELFF.

The rearrangement joins TRBV6-1 to TRBJ2-3, with 10 bases identical to TRBD1. Germline V gene data show CDR1 as MNHNS and CDR2 as SASEGT. The CDR3 has 13 amino acids. In DNA form, the CDR3 reads TGTGCTACCGGGACAGGGGTTTCAGATACGCAGTATTTT. As protein: CATGTGVSDTQYF.

The CDR3 sequence is CAIRPGEGEDYNEQFF. The CDR3 nucleotides are TGTGCCATCAGGCCGGGAGAAGGGGAGGACTACAATGAGCAGTTCTTC. V and J are TRBV10-3 and TRBJ2-1; tentative D call: TRBD2 (6 bases). V was clipped by 6 bases and J by 3 bases, with 18 bases between them. This CDR3 has 16 residues. CDR1 ENHRY and CDR2 SYGVKD come from the germline V gene.

CDR3 in amino acids: CASSQDWLAGEETQYF. For the CDR3, the DNA is TGTGCCAGCAGCCAAGACTGGCTAGCGGGGGAAGAGACCCAGTACTTC. The J gene is TRBJ2-5, the V gene TRBV3-1; TRBD2 aligns across 10 bases. This CDR3 region has 16 residues. Germline V lookup: CDR1 LGHDT, CDR2 YNNKEL (reference sequence). The J segment lost 3 bases and the V segment lost 0 bases, leaving 4 bases of the junction unmatched.

The sample holds a few counts of this clonotype. V gene TRBV6-1 combines with J gene TRBJ2-6, with D perhaps matching TRBD2 (5 bases). The CDR3 extends over 15 amino acids. The V end was cut by 10 bases, the J end by 0 bases, with 13 bases between. Germline V gene lookup returns CDR1 MNHNS and CDR2 SASEGT. The CDR3 loop reads CAIVRVYSGANVLTF. The CDR3 nucleotides read TGTGCCATTGTGAGGGTATACTCTGGGGCCAACGTCCTGACTTTC.

The chain links TRBV7-8 to TRBJ2-1; D remains ambiguous. The CDR3 has 15 residues. Germline V gene data show CDR1 as SGHVS and CDR2 as FQNEAQ. Trimming shortened V by 1 base and J by 2 bases, and 9 bases separated the two germline ends. Here the CDR3 reads CASSLGRPTYNEQFF. CDR3 sequence (DNA): TGTGCCAGCAGCTTAGGTCGGCCAACCTACAATGAGCAGTTCTTC.

This clonotype was found a few times. The V and J genes are TRBV10-3 and TRBJ2-2; 8 positions match TRBD1. Germline CDR1 reads ENHRY; CDR2 reads SYGVKD. The ends lost 11 bases at V and 2 bases at J; junction bases unmatched: 7. The CDR3 has 14 residues. The CDR3: CAASGTGNTGELFF. CDR3 bases: TGTGCCGCCTCCGGGACAGGAAACACCGGGGAGCTGTTTTTT.

This clonotype was seen more than once but under ten times. The genes are TRBV7-2 and TRBJ1-6, with a tentative D call TRBD1 (6 bases). This CDR3 has 15 amino acids. Germline CDR1 and CDR2: SGHTA and FQGNSA. The V gene lost 1 base and the J gene lost 5 bases, with 9 bases spanning the gap. CDR3: CASSLGGADNSPLHF. The CDR3, as DNA: TGTGCCAGCAGCTTAGGGGGGGCAGATAATTCACCCCTCCACTTT.

In its sample, this clonotype was seen a few times. The rearrangement links TRBV6-1 to TRBJ2-7; 10 positions match TRBD1. V gave up 6 bases and J gave up 7 bases; unmatched junction bases: 12. This CDR3 spans 15 amino acids. Germline V lookup: CDR1 MNHNS, CDR2 SASEGT. The CDR3 coding sequence is TGTGCCAGCAGAGCCCCCGGGACAGGGGCAGGGGAGCAGTACTTC. This codes for CASRAPGTGAGEQYF.

This clonotype has just a few counts. The CDR3 bases are TGTGCCATCAGTGTCTCGCCGGGACAGGGGCCAGATACGCAGTATTTT. It is translated as CAISVSPGQGPDTQYF. The gene calls are TRBV10-3 and TRBJ2-3; the match to TRBD1 covers 10 bases. CDR1 is ENHRY and CDR2 is SYGVKD in the germline V gene. J lost 4 bases, V lost 4 bases, and 8 bases had no gene match. The CDR3 totals 16 residues.

The table lists this clonotype with many counts. The CDR3 coding sequence is TGCAGTGCTAGAGAAGGACTAGCGGGGGAACAAGAGACCCAGTACTTC. It specifies CSAREGLAGEQETQYF. The V and J genes are TRBV20-1 and TRBJ2-5; TRBD2 matches 13 bases. The V gene end was trimmed by 0 bases and the J gene end by 2 bases; junction bases not matched to a gene: 3. This CDR3 spans 16 amino acids. Germline lookup yields CDR1 DFQATT and CDR2 SNEGSKA (reference sequence).

This clonotype was picked up many times. The rearrangement joins TRBV3-1 to TRBJ1-1; D uncertain. The CDR3 runs to 15 residues. Per the germline V gene, CDR1 is LGHDT and CDR2 is YNNKEL (reference sequence). Trimming cost V 2 bases and J 0 bases, with 10 bases left between them. In nucleotides, the CDR3 is TGTGCCAGCAGCCAATACGGTGATATGAACACTGAAGCTTTCTTT. This codes for CASSQYGDMNTEAFF.

This clonotype has a count of ten or more. The chain is built from TRBV30 and TRBJ2-5; perhaps TRBD1 as D (6 bases). The CDR3 runs 12 residues. Germline V lookup: CDR1 GTSNPN, CDR2 SVGIG (reference sequence). Trimming took off 2 bases at V and 4 bases at J, with 8 bases between the two ends. The CDR3 region has the DNA TGTGCCTGGAGTATAGGGGGAGAGACCCAGTACTTC. Its translation: CAWSIGGETQYF.

This clonotype has a count of ten or more. The CDR3 DNA follows: TGTGCCAGCAGTCTTAGCGGGAGGGAAGATGAGCAGTTCTTC. Translated, it gives CASSLSGREDEQFF. The rearrangement joins TRBV28 to TRBJ2-1; 11 bases fit TRBD2. CDR3 length: 14 residues. Germline V gene sequence: CDR1 MDHEN, CDR2 SYDVKM. With V trimmed by 5 bases and J by 8 bases, 5 bases remained unmatched.

The chain couples TRBV19 to TRBJ1-1; TRBD1 is a possible D gene (5 bases). Between the trimmed V and J ends, which lost 8 bases and 6 bases, there was a span of 25 bases. Germline CDR1 and CDR2: LNHDA and SQIVND (reference sequence). CDR3 length: 16 residues. As DNA, the CDR3 is TGTGCCAGTTCTGCCCTCCGGGGCATCCCTGAGGCTGAAGCTTTCTTT. Translated, it gives CASSALRGIPEAEAFF. The full variable domain, rest sourced from reference TRBV19 and TRBJ1-1, is DGGITQSPKYLFRKEGQNVTLSCEQNLNHDAMYWYRQDPGQGLRLIYYSQIVNDFQKGDIAEGYSVSREKKESFPLTVTSAQKNPTAFYLCASSALRGIPEAEAFFGQGTRLTVV.

This clonotype was counted ten times or more. The chain couples TRBV5-1 to TRBJ1-1; 8 bases map to TRBD1. The CDR3 extends over 14 amino acids. Germline CDR1 SGHRS, CDR2 YFSETQ. Trimming removed 4 bases from V and 4 bases from J; junction bases left unmatched: 6. CDR3 sequence reads: CASSNDRGGTEAFF. CDR3 DNA: TGCGCCAGCAGCAATGACAGGGGTGGCACTGAAGCTTTCTTT.

The chain recombines TRBV4-1 with TRBJ2-5; 8 positions agree with TRBD2. The trim removed 2 bases at V and 2 bases at J, leaving 4 bases unmatched. Germline loops: CDR1 MGHRA, CDR2 YSYEKL. The CDR3 is 15 residues long. CDR3 nucleotide sequence: TGCGCCAGCAGCCAACCGGGGGGGAATCAAGAGACCCAGTACTTC. Translating gives CASSQPGGNQETQYF.

There are many counts of this clonotype. The rearrangement joins TRBV7-8 to TRBJ2-2; a weak D match, TRBD1 (5 bases). Germline assignment: CDR1 SGHVS and CDR2 FQNEAQ. The germline V and J ends were trimmed by 2 bases and 5 bases, with 9 bases remaining between them. The CDR3 extends over 14 amino acids. As DNA, the CDR3 is TGTGCCAGCAGCTTACGACAGCCTACCGGGGAGCTGTTTTTT. It yields the protein CASSLRQPTGELFF.